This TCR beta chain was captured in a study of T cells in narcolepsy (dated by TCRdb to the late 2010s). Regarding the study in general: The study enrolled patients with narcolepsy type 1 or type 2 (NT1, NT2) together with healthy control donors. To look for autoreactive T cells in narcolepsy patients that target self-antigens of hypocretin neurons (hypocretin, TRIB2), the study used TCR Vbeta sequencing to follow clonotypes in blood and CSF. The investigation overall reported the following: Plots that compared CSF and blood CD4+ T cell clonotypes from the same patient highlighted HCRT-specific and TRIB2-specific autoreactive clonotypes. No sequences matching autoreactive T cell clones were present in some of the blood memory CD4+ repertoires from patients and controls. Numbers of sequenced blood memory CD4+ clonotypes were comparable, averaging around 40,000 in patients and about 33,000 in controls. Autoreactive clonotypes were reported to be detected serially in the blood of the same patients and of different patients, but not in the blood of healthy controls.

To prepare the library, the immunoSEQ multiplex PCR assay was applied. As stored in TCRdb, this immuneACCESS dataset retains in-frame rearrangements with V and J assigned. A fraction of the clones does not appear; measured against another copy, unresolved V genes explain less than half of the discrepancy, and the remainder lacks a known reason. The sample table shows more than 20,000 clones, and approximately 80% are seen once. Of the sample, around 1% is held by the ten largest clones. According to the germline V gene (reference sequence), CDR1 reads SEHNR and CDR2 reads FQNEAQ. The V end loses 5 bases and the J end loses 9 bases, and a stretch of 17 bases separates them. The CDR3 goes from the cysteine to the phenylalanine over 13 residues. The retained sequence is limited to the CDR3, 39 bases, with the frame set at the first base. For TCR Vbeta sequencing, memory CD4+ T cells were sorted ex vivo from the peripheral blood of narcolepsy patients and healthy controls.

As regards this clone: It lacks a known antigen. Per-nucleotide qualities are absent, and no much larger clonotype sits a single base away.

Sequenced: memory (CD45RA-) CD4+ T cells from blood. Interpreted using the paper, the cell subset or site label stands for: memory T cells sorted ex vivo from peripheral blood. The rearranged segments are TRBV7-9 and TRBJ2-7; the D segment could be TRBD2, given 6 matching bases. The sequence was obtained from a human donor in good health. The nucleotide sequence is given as TGTGCCAGCAGCCCTTCGGACGGGCGGGGGCAGTACTTC. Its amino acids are CASSPSDGRGQYF.